This T cell receptor (beta chain) appears in the sequencing data of a study of beta chain features in type 1 diabetes. A CD45RO/CCR7/CD25/CD127/CD95/CD27 panel sorted naive, central memory, regulatory and stem cell-like memory CD4+ cells. Expressed TCRB transcripts were sequenced because the isolated RNA had all been reverse transcribed beforehand. Sequenced naive, central memory and regulatory T cell samples produced an average of approximately 3.5 million reads. Repertoires were generated with immunoSEQ multiplex PCR, while TCRdb's copy carries only in-frame clones and drops some. The top ten hold 0.017% of the sample, which has about 360,000 clones, around 12% seen once. The CDR3 contains 15 residues. V trimming: 5 bases; J trimming: 1 base; junction bases outside the gene matches: 7. The germline V gene encodes CDR1 PRHDT and CDR2 FYEKMQ (reference sequence). General study results and limits: Compared to healthy donors, patients appeared to have naive, central memory and Treg TCRB repertoires that were more alike. At VDJ recombination sites, type 1 diabetes patients had fewer insertions and more deleted nucleotides.

Note on this clone: Its antigen is not identified.

The clonotype comes from a man aged 18 to 29 in good health. V is TRBV13 and J is TRBJ1-1, with TRBD1 matching over 7 bases. Sequencing used naive CD4+ T cells from blood. CDR3 DNA: TGTGCCAGCAGCCCTAACAGGGGCGCGAACACTGAAGCTTTCTTT. Translating gives CASSPNRGANTEAFF.